One and the same sample provided the 29 T cell receptor beta chains below, sequenced in a study of T cell changes during pregnancy in multiple sclerosis. This table comes from immunoSEQ multiplex PCR, and its TCRdb copy is limited to in-frame clones, with some not included. Here the sample spans around 28,000 clones, around nine tenths being singletons. Sample: CD8+ T cells from peripheral blood mononuclear cells, taken in the second trimester of pregnancy. These receptors were collected from a female donor with multiple sclerosis, enrolled in a pregnancy study.

This rearrangement joins TRBV19 to TRBJ1-5; 9 bases align to TRBD1. This CDR3 has 14 amino acids. The V gene end was trimmed by 3 bases and the J gene end by 7 bases; junction bases not matched to a gene: 4. Germline V gives CDR1 LNHDA, CDR2 SQIVND (reference sequence). CDR3 region: CASSIRDRAQPQHF. The CDR3 DNA reads as TGTGCCAGTAGTATTCGGGACAGGGCCCAGCCCCAGCATTTT.

V and J are TRBV2 and TRBJ2-1; D is possibly TRBD2 (6 bases). Germline V gives CDR1 SNHLY, CDR2 FYNNEI. The CDR3 has 13 residues. The ends were cut back, 7 bases at V and 8 bases at J, with 15 bases in the middle. The CDR3, as DNA: TGTGCCAGCATTCCGACTAGTTTCGATGAGCAGTTCTTC. Translating gives CASIPTSFDEQFF.

The rearrangement uses TRBV27 and TRBJ1-6; TRBD1 matches 8 bases. The CDR3 has 15 residues. Trimming cost V 7 bases and J 4 bases; bases outside gene matches: 6. Germline CDR1 and CDR2: MNHEY and SMNVEV (reference sequence). This chain's CDR3 is CASTRNRGYNSPLHF. The DNA of the CDR3 is TGTGCCAGCACTCGAAACAGGGGGTATAATTCACCCCTCCACTTT.

The chain is built from TRBV27 and TRBJ2-7; 10 bases line up with TRBD1. V gave up 6 bases and J gave up 2 bases; unmatched junction bases: 10. Germline CDR1 and CDR2: MNHEY and SMNVEV (reference sequence). The CDR3 runs 16 residues. The CDR3 DNA sequence: TGTGCCAGCAGCTTTTCGACAGGGGGCAGGGCCTACGAGCAGTACTTC. Protein sequence: CASSFSTGGRAYEQYF.

The chain links TRBV19 to TRBJ1-5, with 7 positions matching TRBD1. The CDR3 is made up of 14 amino acids. V shed 9 bases and J 4 bases; nucleotides not matched to a gene: 9. Germline CDR1 and CDR2: LNHDA and SQIVND (reference sequence). This CDR3 reads CASHHRGVNQPQHF. For the CDR3, the DNA is TGTGCCAGCCACCACAGGGGAGTGAATCAGCCCCAGCATTTT. The variable domain in full, with the rest retrieved from reference TRBV19 and TRBJ1-5, is DGGITQSPKYLFRKEGQNVTLSCEQNLNHDAMYWYRQDPGQGLRLIYYSQIVNDFQKGDIAEGYSVSREKKESFPLTVTSAQKNPTAFYLCASHHRGVNQPQHFGDGTRLSIL.

The V gene is TRBV6-4, the J gene TRBJ2-1, with 9 positions matching TRBD2. This CDR3 spans 15 amino acids. The germline gives CDR1 MRHNA, CDR2 SNTAGT. V lost 6 bases and J lost 8; bases outside the gene matches: 11. The CDR3 reads CASSRASGTYDEQFF. The CDR3 coding sequence is TGTGCCAGCAGCCGCGCTAGCGGGACTTACGATGAGCAGTTCTTC.

The chain recombines TRBV4-2 with TRBJ2-3; 10 positions match TRBD2. V trimming: 0 bases; J trimming: 4 bases; junction bases outside the gene matches: 4. The CDR3 loop spans 16 amino acids. Germline V gives CDR1 LGHNA, CDR2 YNFKEQ. CDR3 sequence reads: CASSQDPSGSPDTQYF. The CDR3 DNA follows: TGTGCCAGCAGCCAAGATCCTAGCGGGAGTCCAGATACGCAGTATTTT.

The gene calls are TRBV11-2 and TRBJ2-7; D is possibly TRBD1 (6 bases). Between the trimmed V and J ends, which lost 5 bases and 1 base, there was a span of 12 bases. Germline V gene lookup returns CDR1 SGHAT and CDR2 FQNNGV. The length of the CDR3 is 14 residues. The CDR3 DNA reads as TGTGCCAGCAGCCGATTACAGGGATCCTACGAGCAGTACTTC. Translated, it gives CASSRLQGSYEQYF.

The rearrangement uses TRBV4-3 and TRBJ2-3, with 9 bases that match TRBD2. The CDR3 runs 22 residues. The junction had 19 bases not matched to a gene; V was cut back by 0 bases and J by 0 bases. Germline-derived CDR1 and CDR2 are LGHNA and YSLEER. This CDR3 reads CASSQDHFPQRLAEDSTDTQYF. The CDR3 nucleotides are TGCGCCAGCAGCCAAGATCATTTCCCCCAAAGACTAGCGGAAGATAGCACAGATACGCAGTATTTT.

The V call is TRBV30, the J call TRBJ1-1; D is ambiguous. Trimming stripped 2 bases from V and 4 bases from J, with 8 bases between. Germline loops: CDR1 GTSNPN, CDR2 SVGIG (reference sequence). This CDR3 has 12 residues. CDR3 residues: CAWSPGSTEAFF. In DNA form, the CDR3 reads TGTGCCTGGAGTCCGGGATCCACTGAAGCTTTCTTT.

This clone is medium-sized within its sample. The chain has TRBV5-1 and TRBJ1-2; 9 bases are a match to TRBD1. The junction had 4 bases not matched to a gene; V was cut back by 3 bases and J by 4 bases. This CDR3 has 14 amino acids. The germline V gene encodes CDR1 SGHRS and CDR2 YFSETQ. The CDR3 protein is CASSSDRGAYGYTF. The CDR3 DNA reads TGCGCCAGCAGCTCGGACAGGGGAGCCTATGGCTACACCTTC.

This sequence joins TRBV7-9 and TRBJ2-5, with 14 bases identical to TRBD2. This CDR3 has 16 residues. V dropped 4 bases and J dropped 5; count of bases not matched to a gene: 6. Germline loops: CDR1 SEHNR, CDR2 FQNEAQ (reference sequence). The CDR3 protein is CASSSGTSGRGETQYF. The CDR3 DNA is TGTGCCAGCAGCTCCGGGACTAGCGGGAGAGGGGAGACCCAGTACTTC.

The chain joins TRBV5-1 to TRBJ2-4; D not resolved. Germline CDR1 SGHRS, CDR2 YFSETQ. The CDR3 length is 14 residues. Deletions cut 0 bases from V and 6 bases from J, with 10 bases between. As DNA, the CDR3 is TGCGCCAGCAGCTTGGGCCCAGGAACAAACATTCAGTACTTC. This codes for CASSLGPGTNIQYF. The entire variable domain, with the rest obtained from reference TRBV5-1 and TRBJ2-4, is as follows: KAGVTQTPRYLIKTRGQQVTLSCSPISGHRSVSWYQQTPGQGLQFLFEYFSETQRNKGNFPGRFSGRQFSNSRSEMNVSTLELGDSALYLCASSLGPGTNIQYFGAGTRLSVL.

The chain joins TRBV25-1 to TRBJ2-3; the match to TRBD2 covers 11 bases. The CDR3 contains 18 residues. The germline V gene has CDR1 MGHDK and CDR2 SYGVNS. V lost 1 base, J lost 4 bases, and 10 bases stayed unmatched. This CDR3 reads CASSEWLAGGFAADTQYF. DNA of the CDR3: TGTGCCAGCAGTGAATGGTTAGCGGGAGGGTTTGCGGCAGATACGCAGTATTTT.

The gene calls are TRBV28 and TRBJ2-3; 7 bases are a match to TRBD2. Losses at the gene ends were 2 bases for V and 4 bases for J; bases not matched to a gene: 9. The CDR3 contains 16 residues. Germline CDR1 and CDR2: MDHEN and SYDVKM. CDR3 sequence: CASSLEWRERPDTQYF. The CDR3 DNA follows: TGTGCCAGCAGTTTAGAATGGCGGGAGAGGCCAGATACGCAGTATTTT.

V usage is TRBV4-1 and J usage is TRBJ2-7; possible D gene TRBD1, 6 bases. Germline loops: CDR1 MGHRA, CDR2 YSYEKL. This CDR3 is built from 14 residues. Trimming took 1 base from V and 1 from J, leaving 8 bases between them. CDR3 region: CASSQARGSYEQYF. CDR3 nucleotides: TGCGCCAGCAGCCAAGCCAGGGGATCCTACGAGCAGTACTTC.

This clone occurred once. The V gene is TRBV4-2, the J gene TRBJ2-7; D is perhaps TRBD2 (6 bases). There are 16 residues in the CDR3. CDR1 and CDR2 (germline): LGHNA, YNFKEQ. Trimming took 2 bases from V and 3 from J, leaving 17 bases between them. This CDR3 reads CASSQPALDGGYEQYF. The CDR3 nucleotides read TGTGCCAGCAGCCAACCCGCCCTGGACGGGGGCTACGAGCAGTACTTC.

The V and J genes are TRBV6-5 and TRBJ2-1; the match to TRBD1 covers 7 bases. Germline V gene lookup returns CDR1 MNHEY and CDR2 SVGAGI. The J segment lost 9 bases and the V segment lost 8 bases, leaving 10 bases of the junction unmatched. The CDR3 length is 13 residues. Here the CDR3 reads CASLGDRKIEQFF. In DNA, the CDR3 is TGTGCCAGCCTCGGGGACAGAAAGATTGAGCAGTTCTTC.

V usage is TRBV30 and J usage is TRBJ1-3; unclear D gene. The V end lost 0 bases, the J end lost 3 bases, and 9 bases lay between the germline ends. Per the germline V gene, CDR1 is GTSNPN and CDR2 is SVGIG (reference sequence). The CDR3 is 14 amino acids. For the CDR3, the DNA is TGTGCCTGGAGTGTACTTGAGGGTGGAAACACCATATATTTT. It codes for CAWSVLEGGNTIYF. The variable domain in full, with the rest retrieved from reference TRBV30 and TRBJ1-3, is SQTIHQWPATLVQPVGSPLSLECTVEGTSNPNLYWYRQAAGRGLQLLFYSVGIGQISSEVPQNLSASRPQDRQFILSSKKLLLSDSGFYLCAWSVLEGGNTIYFGEGSWLTVV.

The V and J genes are TRBV13 and TRBJ2-3, with 12 bases identical to TRBD2. Germline-derived CDR1 and CDR2 are PRHDT and FYEKMQ (reference sequence). J gave up 0 bases and V 5 bases, and 6 bases lay outside the gene matches. The CDR3 is made up of 17 amino acids. CDR3 in amino acids: CASSTGLAGTSTDTQYF. The CDR3 nucleotides are TGTGCCAGCAGCACCGGACTAGCGGGGACTAGCACAGATACGCAGTATTTT.

The V gene is TRBV7-9, the J gene TRBJ2-1; the match to TRBD2 covers 10 bases. CDR1 is SEHNR and CDR2 is FQNEAQ in the germline V gene (reference sequence). V gave up 3 bases and J gave up 6 bases; unmatched junction bases: 5. This CDR3 region has 15 residues. The CDR3 bases are TGTGCCAGCAGCTTCGAGCGGGAGGGGGGCAATGAGCAGTTCTTC. The encoded protein is CASSFEREGGNEQFF.

This rearrangement joins TRBV7-9 to TRBJ1-1; 10 bases line up with TRBD1. The junction had 6 bases not matched to a gene; V was cut back by 4 bases and J by 1 base. The CDR3 sequence is 16 residues long. Germline V gene sequence: CDR1 SEHNR, CDR2 FQNEAQ (reference sequence). CDR3 residues: CASSYRQGARNTEAFF. The CDR3 bases are TGTGCCAGCAGCTACCGACAGGGGGCTAGGAACACTGAAGCTTTCTTT.

This chain's CDR3 is CASSLTLLDEQFF. The CDR3, as DNA: TGTGCCAGCAGCTTAACGCTGCTAGACGAGCAGTTCTTC. The genes are TRBV7-3 and TRBJ2-1; D gene ambiguous. Trimming took off 0 bases at V and 10 bases at J, with 10 bases between the two ends. The CDR3 has 13 residues. CDR1 SGHTA and CDR2 FQGTGA come from the germline V gene.

The chain combines TRBV12-5 with TRBJ1-1; D possibly corresponds to TRBD1 (6 bases). The V end was cut by 0 bases, the J end by 1 base, with 24 bases between. The CDR3 runs to 20 residues. Germline V gene lookup returns CDR1 LGHNT and CDR2 FRNRAP. The DNA of the CDR3 is TGTGCTAGTGGTTTGGTATCTTACAGGGCCCATTTGGTAGAGAACACTGAAGCTTTCTTT. Encoded protein: CASGLVSYRAHLVENTEAFF. The complete variable domain, with remaining parts taken from reference TRBV12-5 and TRBJ1-1, reads DARVTQTPRHKVTEMGQEVTMRCQPILGHNTVFWYRQTMMQGLELLAYFRNRAPLDDSGMPKDRFSAEMPDATLATLKIQPSEPRDSAVYFCASGLVSYRAHLVENTEAFFGQGTRLTVV.

The count of this clone is one. The CDR3 bases are TGCGCCAGCAGCTTGGGGCGAGGCGAGCAGTACTTC. It is translated as CASSLGRGEQYF. V gene TRBV5-1 combines with J gene TRBJ2-7; no firm D call. Trimming stripped 0 bases from V and 6 bases from J, with 7 bases between. This CDR3 contains 12 residues. Germline V CDR1 and CDR2: SGHRS, YFSETQ.

This chain joins TRBV10-3 and TRBJ2-2; 11 positions match TRBD1. Germline V gene sequence: CDR1 ENHRY, CDR2 SYGVKD. V shed 8 bases and J 4 bases; nucleotides not matched to a gene: 12. CDR3 length: 17 amino acids. CDR3 loop: CAIHSGGTGGVTGELFF. The DNA for the CDR3 is TGTGCCATCCATAGTGGTGGGACAGGGGGTGTCACCGGGGAGCTGTTTTTT.

The chain recombines TRBV7-9 with TRBJ2-1; 8 nucleotides match TRBD2. CDR1 is SEHNR, CDR2 FQNEAQ, per germline (reference sequence). V shed 0 bases, J shed 9 bases, and the junction held 1 base outside the gene matches. There are 13 residues in the CDR3. The CDR3 DNA follows: TGTGCCAGCAGCTTAGCACTAGCGGTTGAGCAGTTCTTC. It is translated as CASSLALAVEQFF. The variable domain in full, with the rest retrieved from reference TRBV7-9 and TRBJ2-1, is DTGVSQNPRHKITKRGQNVTFRCDPISEHNRLYWYRQTLGQGPEFLTYFQNEAQLEKSRLLSDRFSAERPKGSFSTLEIQRTEQGDSAMYLCASSLALAVEQFFGPGTRLTVL.

The chain recombines TRBV10-1 with TRBJ2-1; D may be TRBD2 (5 bases). Germline V gene lookup returns CDR1 WNHNN and CDR2 SYGVQD (reference sequence). Trimming removed 5 bases at V and 12 bases at J, with 17 bases between. There are 13 residues in the CDR3. The CDR3 protein is CASSQGPGLGQFF. The CDR3, as DNA: TGCGCCAGCAGTCAAGGACCGGGGTTAGGGCAGTTCTTC.

This clone was detected only a few times. The chain carries TRBV6-5 and TRBJ2-1, with 11 bases lining up with TRBD2. V trimming: 2 bases; J trimming: 7 bases; junction bases outside the gene matches: 4. CDR3 length equals 15 residues. Looked up from germline, CDR1 is MNHEY and CDR2 is SVGAGI. CDR3 nucleotides: TGTGCCAGCAGTTACGTGACTAGCGGGACGAATGAGCAGTTCTTC. This sequence encodes CASSYVTSGTNEQFF.